What follows are 28 T cell receptor beta chains derived from one specimen sequenced in a study of T cells in Graves' hyperthyroidism and ophthalmopathy. RNA transcripts served as the template for amplifying TCR beta CDR3 regions. During a first-round RT-PCR of the TCR CDR3, the HTBI primer set was used. MiXCR, applied by TCRdb to the multiplex PCR reads, yields one record per CDR3 protein. In the table there are some 510,000 distinct CDR3 sequences, around 20% of which are singletons. The specimen sequenced was blood. These receptors all stem from a man aged 18 to 35 with Graves' hyperthyroidism.

Written as DNA, the CDR3 is TGTGCCATGGGACAGGGGGCGTACGAGCAGTACTTC. Translation: CAMGQGAYEQYF. This chain joins TRBV2 and TRBJ2-7; 12 nucleotides match TRBD1. The CDR3 is 12 amino acids. Germline values: CDR1 SNHLY, CDR2 FYNNEI. Trimming cost V 10 bases and J 4 bases; bases outside gene matches: 2.

The rearrangement links TRBV7-3 to TRBJ2-2; D is unresolved. The CDR3 length is 14 residues. CDR1 is SGHTA and CDR2 is FQGTGA in the germline V gene. Trimming took off 2 bases at V and 4 bases at J, with 8 bases between the two ends. In DNA form, the CDR3 reads TGTGCCAGCAGCTTAGACACGGCCACCGGGGAGCTGTTTTTT. Translated: CASSLDTATGELFF.

This clonotype was recorded many times. The chain uses TRBV7-9 and TRBJ1-1; D is uncertain. The CDR3 is made up of 13 amino acids. The V gene lost 1 base and the J gene lost 8 bases, with 11 bases spanning the gap. Germline V gene sequence: CDR1 SEHNR, CDR2 FQNEAQ (reference sequence). The CDR3 region has the DNA TGTGCCAGCAGCTTAGGGGCCGGGCAAGAAGCTTTCTTT. Protein sequence: CASSLGAGQEAFF. Supplemented by reference TRBV7-9 and TRBJ1-1, the full variable domain reads DTGVSQNPRHKITKRGQNVTFRCDPISEHNRLYWYRQTLGQGPEFLTYFQNEAQLEKSRLLSDRFSAERPKGSFSTLEIQRTEQGDSAMYLCASSLGAGQEAFFGQGTRLTVV.

In its sample, this clonotype was seen many times. The V gene is TRBV27, the J gene TRBJ2-2; D may be TRBD2 (5 bases). The CDR3 totals 14 residues. Looked up from germline, CDR1 is MNHEY and CDR2 is SMNVEV (reference sequence). V dropped 6 bases and J dropped 7 bases, with 15 bases sitting between them. CDR3 sequence (DNA): TGTGCCAGCAGCCTTGGAGGATTGGGCGGGGAGCTGTTTTTT. It is translated as CASSLGGLGGELFF.

This clonotype was observed many times. The chain is built from TRBV2 and TRBJ1-2; maybe TRBD1 (6 bases). Germline loops: CDR1 SNHLY, CDR2 FYNNEI. Trimming shortened V by 8 bases and J by 2 bases, and 12 bases separated the two germline ends. The CDR3 spans 13 residues. For the CDR3, the DNA is TGTGCCAGCGCAGGGCAGGGGAACTATGGCTACACCTTC. It yields the protein CASAGQGNYGYTF.

This clonotype came up many times. The chain recombines TRBV30 with TRBJ2-2, with a weak D call TRBD2 (5 bases). V lost 8 bases to trimming and J lost 5 bases, with 15 bases between them. CDR1 is GTSNPN and CDR2 is SVGIG in the germline V gene (reference sequence). This CDR3 has 13 residues. This chain's CDR3 is CARGRGSTGELFF. CDR3 nucleotides: TGTGCCCGCGGTCGGGGATCAACCGGGGAGCTGTTTTTT. The variable domain in full, completed from reference TRBV30 and TRBJ2-2, reads SQTIHQWPATLVQPVGSPLSLECTVEGTSNPNLYWYRQAAGRGLQLLFYSVGIGQISSEVPQNLSASRPQDRQFILSSKKLLLSDSGFYLCARGRGSTGELFFGEGSRLTVL.

The V gene is TRBV29-1, the J gene TRBJ2-5; 9 bases line up with TRBD2. V lost 6 bases, J lost 0 bases, and 11 bases stayed unmatched. Germline V gene data show CDR1 as SQVTM and CDR2 as ANQGSEA. The CDR3 sequence is 16 residues long. CDR3 sequence: CSVGTKKREDQETQYF. The CDR3 coding sequence is TGCAGCGTGGGCACGAAGAAGCGGGAGGACCAAGAGACCCAGTACTTC.

This clonotype was seen at least ten times. The V gene is TRBV6-1, the J gene TRBJ2-4; D is undetermined. V dropped 5 bases and J dropped 9 bases, with 11 bases sitting between them. From germline, CDR1 is MNHNS and CDR2 SASEGT. This CDR3 is 12 amino acids long. The CDR3 protein is CASSSTPTIQYF. The CDR3, as DNA: TGTGCCAGCAGTAGTACACCGACCATTCAGTACTTC.

This clonotype was counted ten times or more. The chain recombines TRBV12-3 or TRBV12-4 with TRBJ1-5, with D unclear. V dropped 5 bases and J dropped 7 bases, with 6 bases sitting between them. CDR3 length: 11 amino acids. CDR3 sequence (DNA): TGTGCCAGCAGTCAAGGCCAGCCCCAGCATTTT. Translated: CASSQGQPQHF.

The V call is TRBV28, the J call TRBJ2-7; the D is unclear. V was cut by 3 bases and J by 3 bases, with 12 bases left in between. Germline V gene sequence: CDR1 MDHEN, CDR2 SYDVKM. The CDR3 sequence is 14 residues long. The CDR3: CASSFGRWDYEQYF. In nucleotides, the CDR3 is TGTGCCAGCAGTTTCGGCAGATGGGACTACGAGCAGTACTTC.

To note about this clonotype: Given a much more abundant clone one base away, this may be a read error. The final CDR3 position lacks the conserved phenylalanine or tryptophan, pointing to a likely read error. The gene calls are TRBV28 and TRBJ2-7; either TRBD1 or TRBD2 may fit D (6 bases each). Germline V gene sequence: CDR1 MDHEN, CDR2 SYDVKM. Trimming stripped 7 bases from V and 3 bases from J, with 16 bases between. The CDR3 has 14 amino acids. The CDR3 region is CASTKEGDFYEQYS. In DNA form, the CDR3 reads TGTGCCAGCACGAAGGAGGGGGACTTCTACGAGCAGTACTCC.

In its sample, this clonotype was seen once. The chain uses TRBV12-3 or TRBV12-4 and TRBJ2-6; D gene uncertain. The CDR3 has 15 residues. Trimming left V 6 bases short and J 0 bases short, with 9 bases between. CDR3 nucleotide sequence: TGTGCCAGCAGGTATCACAGCTCTGGGGCCAACGTCCTGACTTTC. It specifies CASRYHSSGANVLTF.

The gene calls are TRBV12-3 or TRBV12-4 and TRBJ1-5; weak D call: TRBD1 (5 bases). The length of the CDR3 is 15 residues. With 3 bases removed from V and 11 bases from J, the gap between germline ends came to 20 bases. The DNA of the CDR3 is TGTGCCAGCAGTTTTGGGGCGCCAACCGGGATGACCCAGCATTTT. Translating gives CASSFGAPTGMTQHF.

This clonotype occurred many times. The chain has TRBV12-3 or TRBV12-4 and TRBJ2-7; 11 bases match TRBD1. V lost 6 bases to trimming and J lost 0 bases; unmatched junction nucleotides: 4. This CDR3 contains 15 residues. In DNA, the CDR3 is TGTGCCAGCAGCCCCGGGACAGGGGGCTCCTACGAGCAGTACTTC. Amino acids: CASSPGTGGSYEQYF.

The table lists this clonotype with many counts. The chain couples TRBV20-1 to TRBJ2-7; D unclear. CDR1 and CDR2 (germline): DFQATT, SNEGSKA (reference sequence). The CDR3 spans 12 residues. V was pared by 2 bases and J by 3 bases, with 8 bases between. Written as DNA, the CDR3 is TGCAGTGCTAGACACGGATACTACGAGCAGTACTTC. It yields the protein CSARHGYYEQYF.

This clonotype was picked up many times. This sequence may be a read error, since a much larger clone differs from it by one base. This CDR3 reads CASNSLLEAFF. CDR3 DNA: TGTGCCAGCAATTCACTTCTGGAAGCTTTCTTT. The chain is built from TRBV12-3 or TRBV12-4 and TRBJ1-1; D unresolved. Deletions cut 7 bases from V and 8 bases from J, with 11 bases between. This CDR3 is built from 11 residues.

This clonotype was observed at least ten times. The genes are TRBV19 and TRBJ1-5; tentative D call: TRBD1 (5 bases). The germline V gene has CDR1 LNHDA and CDR2 SQIVND (reference sequence). The CDR3 covers 14 residues. The germline V and J ends were trimmed by 10 bases and 3 bases, with 16 bases remaining between them. The CDR3 DNA reads TGTGCCACCTCAAATAAGGGGTACAATCAGCCCCAGCATTTT. It encodes CATSNKGYNQPQHF.

This clonotype came up many times. The CDR3: CASSTRANTEAFF. The CDR3 DNA reads as TGTGCCAGCAGCACCAGGGCGAACACTGAAGCTTTCTTT. V gene TRBV11-3 combines with J gene TRBJ1-1; D is possibly TRBD1 (5 bases). The CDR3 has 13 residues. V was clipped by 5 bases and J by 1 base, with 8 bases between them. Germline V gives CDR1 SGHNT, CDR2 YENEEA. Together with reference TRBV11-3 and TRBJ1-1, the CDR3 gives the full variable domain: EAGVVQSPRYKIIEKKQPVAFWCNPISGHNTLYWYLQNLGQGPELLIRYENEEAVDDSQLPKDRFSAERLKGVDSTLKIQPAELGDSAVYLCASSTRANTEAFFGQGTRLTVV.

In this sample, this clonotype turned up a few times. The V gene is TRBV9, the J gene TRBJ2-7; TRBD1 or TRBD2 may be the D gene (5 bases each). Trimming took off 3 bases at V and 0 bases at J, with 13 bases between the two ends. Germline V gene lookup returns CDR1 SGDLS and CDR2 YYNGEE. CDR3 length: 15 amino acids. The CDR3 nucleotides are TGTGCCAGCAGCGGGGGGACCCTGAGCTCCTACGAGCAGTACTTC. The encoded protein is CASSGGTLSSYEQYF.

This clonotype turned up a few times. The chain couples TRBV4-1 to TRBJ2-7; 11 bases are shared with TRBD2. V dropped 10 bases and J dropped 7; count of bases not matched to a gene: 12. Germline-derived CDR1 and CDR2 are MGHRA and YSYEKL. The CDR3 totals 14 residues. CDR3 sequence reads: CATGDSGGAEEQYF. In DNA, the CDR3 is TGCGCCACGGGGGATAGCGGGGGGGCGGAAGAGCAGTACTTC.

This clonotype was found many times. The rearrangement uses TRBV5-1 and TRBJ1-1; D is unresolved. V lost 2 bases and J 8 bases, leaving 7 bases between the germline ends. In germline, CDR1 is SGHRS, CDR2 YFSETQ. The CDR3 runs to 11 residues. CDR3 DNA sequence: TGCGCCAGCAGCTTCGGGGTGGAAGCTTTCTTT. Translated, it gives CASSFGVEAFF.

The chain has TRBV20-1 and TRBJ2-7, with 10 nucleotides matching TRBD1. The CDR3 totals 13 residues. Per germline, CDR1 DFQATT and CDR2 SNEGSKA (reference sequence). With 8 bases clipped from V and 4 bases from J, the junction kept 8 bases outside the gene matches. The CDR3 coding sequence is TGCAGTTGCCCGGGACAGGGGAGTTACGAGCAGTACTTC. Translating it yields CSCPGQGSYEQYF.

This clonotype was picked up many times. The chain links TRBV6-5 to TRBJ2-7, with D perhaps matching TRBD2 (5 bases). The germline CDR1 and CDR2 sequences are MNHEY and SVGAGI. The CDR3 totals 16 residues. V was shortened by 5 bases and J by 1 base, with 18 bases between the two germline ends. The CDR3 DNA reads TGTGCCAGCAGTCGGGAATCATGGGGTCGGTCCTACGAGCAGTACTTC. Its protein is CASSRESWGRSYEQYF.

This clonotype was detected only a few times. The rearrangement links TRBV4-1 to TRBJ1-2, with TRBD1 matching 7 bases. The trim removed 3 bases at V and 7 bases at J, leaving 8 bases unmatched. The germline CDR1 and CDR2 sequences are MGHRA and YSYEKL. The CDR3 consists of 14 residues. The CDR3 sequence is CASSHPGQVGGYTF. Here the CDR3 DNA reads TGCGCCAGCAGCCACCCCGGACAGGTCGGTGGCTACACCTTC.

The V call is TRBV29-1, the J call TRBJ2-7; TRBD1 is a possible D gene (6 bases). The germline V and J ends were trimmed by 7 bases and 0 bases, with 13 bases remaining between them. The CDR3 totals 13 residues. The germline CDR1 and CDR2 sequences are SQVTM and ANQGSEA. The CDR3: CSAVTGHSYEQYF. The CDR3 coding sequence is TGCAGCGCCGTGACAGGCCACTCCTACGAGCAGTACTTC.

This clonotype was detected many times. V usage is TRBV6-2 or TRBV6-3 and J usage is TRBJ2-2; 15 bases are a match to TRBD2. There are 19 residues in the CDR3. The junction had 9 bases not matched to a gene; V was cut back by 2 bases and J by 5 bases. Germline V gives CDR1 MNHEY, CDR2 SVGEGT. The CDR3 protein is CASSYPGLAGGLGTGELFF. The CDR3 bases are TGTGCCAGCAGTTACCCTGGACTAGCGGGGGGGCTGGGAACCGGGGAGCTGTTTTTT.

Ten or more counts support this clonotype. The chain employs TRBV28 and TRBJ2-5, with 7 bases fitting TRBD1. CDR1 is MDHEN, CDR2 SYDVKM, per germline. This CDR3 comprises 15 residues. Trimming removed 5 bases from V and 5 bases from J; junction bases left unmatched: 11. The CDR3 DNA sequence: TGTGCCAGCAGTACCACCGGGACAGTCGGGGAGACCCAGTACTTC. It is translated as CASSTTGTVGETQYF. The full variable domain, rest sourced from reference TRBV28 and TRBJ2-5, is DVKVTQSSRYLVKRTGEKVFLECVQDMDHENMFWYRQDPGLGLRLIYFSYDVKMKEKGDIPEGYSVSREKKERFSLILESASTNQTSMYLCASSTTGTVGETQYFGPGTRLLVL.

The V and J genes are TRBV6-1 and TRBJ1-2; D is uncertain. V lost 7 bases, J lost 8 bases, and 14 bases lay in between. The CDR3 consists of 12 residues. The V gene's germline CDR1 is MNHNS and CDR2 SASEGT. CDR3 amino acids: CASKTVPHGYTF. CDR3 DNA: TGTGCCAGCAAAACCGTCCCCCACGGCTACACCTTC.